Following are 15 T cell receptor beta chains from one sample sequenced in a study of glioma-infiltrating T cells after dendritic cell vaccination. The method was immunoSEQ multiplex PCR; TCRdb's version includes in-frame clones alone and lacks a portion of them. The sample lists under 130,000 clones; 75% to 85% were seen once. This specimen consisted of blood, obtained before dendritic cell vaccination. Receptors originate from a human donor with glioblastoma.

A few counts support this clone. The rearrangement joins TRBV5-1 to TRBJ2-7; 7 nucleotides match TRBD1. Trimming at V came to 3 bases and at J to 3 bases, leaving 6 bases not matched to a gene. Germline loops: CDR1 SGHRS, CDR2 YFSETQ. The CDR3 has 14 amino acids. The CDR3 region is CASSSGQNDYEQYF. CDR3 nucleotides: TGCGCCAGCAGCTCGGGACAGAATGACTACGAGCAGTACTTC.

Here the CDR3 DNA reads TGTGCCAGCAGCGTAGCAAGGGGGAACACTGAAGCTTTCTTT. This codes for CASSVARGNTEAFF. The chain employs TRBV9 and TRBJ1-1, with D perhaps matching TRBD1 (5 bases). From germline, CDR1 is SGDLS and CDR2 YYNGEE. The CDR3 extends over 14 amino acids. V lost 0 bases to trimming and J lost 1 base, with 7 bases between them.

In this sample, this clone turned up a few times. Here the CDR3 reads CASSADRDYGTIYF. For the CDR3, the DNA is TGTGCCAGCAGTGCGGACAGAGATTACGGCACCATATATTTT. This chain connects TRBV6-5 to TRBJ1-3; perhaps TRBD1 as D (6 bases). Trimming took off 5 bases at V and 9 bases at J, with 17 bases between the two ends. The CDR3 consists of 14 residues. Germline V gene lookup returns CDR1 MNHEY and CDR2 SVGAGI.

In the case of this clone: The junction does not match germline at one end; this may be a read error. Other DNA sequences in this specimen translate into the identical CDR3. CDR3: CASSELVAGELFF. CDR3 nucleotides: TGTGCTAGCAGTGAACTAGTGGCCGGGGAGCTGTTTTTT. The chain is built from TRBV6-4 and TRBJ2-2; a possible D gene is TRBD2 (5 bases). CDR1 MRHNA and CDR2 SNTAGT come from the germline V gene. CDR3 length equals 13 residues.

The chain recombines TRBV6-5 with TRBJ1-1, with D possibly being TRBD1 (6 bases). The germline gives CDR1 MNHEY, CDR2 SVGAGI. V shed 7 bases and J shed 1 base, with 13 bases lying between them. The CDR3 runs 14 residues. CDR3 nucleotides: TGTGCCAGCAATCCGACAGGATGGAACACTGAAGCTTTCTTT. This codes for CASNPTGWNTEAFF.

The V and J genes are TRBV4-3 and TRBJ2-7, with TRBD2 matching 7 bases. CDR3 length equals 14 residues. Per germline, CDR1 LGHNA and CDR2 YSLEER. The J segment lost 3 bases and the V segment lost 1 base, leaving 3 bases of the junction unmatched. The CDR3 DNA reads TGCGCCAGCAGCCAAGCGCGGGGGAACTACGAGCAGTACTTC. Protein sequence: CASSQARGNYEQYF.

The chain uses TRBV29-1 and TRBJ1-1, with a weak D call TRBD1 (5 bases). The CDR3 runs 13 residues. Per germline, CDR1 SQVTM and CDR2 ANQGSEA. The V gene lost 3 bases and the J gene lost 4 bases, with 12 bases spanning the gap. The CDR3 protein is CSVEGQGSTEAFF. Written as DNA, the CDR3 is TGCAGCGTTGAGGGGCAGGGTTCCACTGAAGCTTTCTTT.

The CDR3 coding sequence is TGTGCCATCAGCAAGAAACAAAGAGGGTACCAAGAGACCCAGTACTTC. Its protein is CAISKKQRGYQETQYF. The gene calls are TRBV10-3 and TRBJ2-5; a weak D match, TRBD2 (5 bases). CDR1 is ENHRY and CDR2 is SYGVKD in the germline V gene. This CDR3 comprises 16 residues. The V and J ends lost 6 bases and 0 bases respectively, with 17 bases between them.

The rearrangement joins TRBV7-3 to TRBJ2-1; TRBD1 is a possible D gene (5 bases). The CDR3 length is 13 residues. Germline V gene sequence: CDR1 SGHTA, CDR2 FQGTGA. Deletions cut 4 bases from V and 6 bases from J, with 10 bases between. CDR3 region: CASSSTVINEQFF. CDR3 DNA: TGTGCCAGCAGCTCGACAGTCATCAATGAGCAGTTCTTC.

The chain has TRBV4-3 and TRBJ1-2, with 9 bases identical to TRBD1. In germline, CDR1 is LGHNA, CDR2 YSLEER. This CDR3 is 17 amino acids long. V lost 0 bases, J lost 5 bases, and 10 bases stayed unmatched. The CDR3 DNA sequence: TGCGCCAGCAGCCAAGATAACAGGGGGCGAATTCGTTATGGCTACACCTTC. Protein product: CASSQDNRGRIRYGYTF.

The chain couples TRBV7-6 to TRBJ2-2; TRBD1 might be the D (5 bases). V shed 1 base and J shed 2 bases, with 11 bases lying between them. The CDR3 spans 16 residues. Germline V lookup: CDR1 SGHVS, CDR2 FNYEAQ. The CDR3 reads CASSLVYRKNTGELFF. The CDR3 region has the DNA TGTGCCAGCAGCTTAGTGTACAGGAAAAACACCGGGGAGCTGTTTTTT.

This chain joins TRBV5-1 and TRBJ1-1; 8 bases map to TRBD1. The CDR3 is made up of 17 amino acids. Looked up from germline, CDR1 is SGHRS and CDR2 is YFSETQ. The V gene end was trimmed by 4 bases and the J gene end by 4 bases; junction bases not matched to a gene: 15. CDR3 DNA sequence: TGCGCCAGCAGCCCCGGGTCGGGCGGCAGGGGGCCCACTGAAGCTTTCTTT. It translates to CASSPGSGGRGPTEAFF.

The chain has TRBV7-9 and TRBJ1-5; 9 nucleotides line up with TRBD1. This CDR3 contains 16 residues. Germline values: CDR1 SEHNR, CDR2 FQNEAQ (reference sequence). Losses at the gene ends were 1 base for V and 3 bases for J; bases not matched to a gene: 4. DNA for the CDR3: TGTGCCAGCAGCTTAGGCGGGACAGGGATCAATCAGCCCCAGCATTTT. Translating gives CASSLGGTGINQPQHF.

This chain uses TRBV11-2 with TRBJ2-7, with D unclear. V gave up 2 bases and J gave up 9 bases, with 14 bases separating them. This CDR3 has 13 amino acids. Germline CDR1 SGHAT, CDR2 FQNNGV. CDR3 bases: TGTGCCAGCAGCTTAATAGCTGAGTTGCGGCAGTACTTC. This encodes CASSLIAELRQYF.

The V and J genes are TRBV30 and TRBJ1-2; possibly TRBD1 for D (5 bases). V lost 3 bases, J lost 4 bases, and 9 bases lay in between. Germline loops: CDR1 GTSNPN, CDR2 SVGIG (reference sequence). The CDR3 has 12 residues. The CDR3 coding sequence is TGTGCCTGGAGCGACAGTTTCTATGGCTACACCTTC. Translation gives CAWSDSFYGYTF.